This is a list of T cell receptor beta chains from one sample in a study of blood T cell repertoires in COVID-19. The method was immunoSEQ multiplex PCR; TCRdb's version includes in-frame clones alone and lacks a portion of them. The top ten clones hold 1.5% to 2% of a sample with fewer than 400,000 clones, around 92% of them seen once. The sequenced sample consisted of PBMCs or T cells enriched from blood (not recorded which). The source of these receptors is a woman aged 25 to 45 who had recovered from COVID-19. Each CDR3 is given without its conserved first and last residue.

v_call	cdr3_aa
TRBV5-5	ASSMEPGVGYGYT
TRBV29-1	SVHGGTPLYEQY
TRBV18	ASSQGPTNEKLF
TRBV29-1	SGGQGLNTEAF
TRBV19	ASTTFLAGGVDEQF
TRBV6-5	ASSHRVGELF
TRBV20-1	SARFGGIQH
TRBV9	ASSRGGGYT
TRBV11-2	ASSLDGAVGQPQH
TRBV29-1	RVSGVYTDTQY
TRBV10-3	AISEPVLNSPLH
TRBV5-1	ASSLSQETQY
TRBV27	ASTGVQGSSEQY
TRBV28	ASPGDAALDTQY
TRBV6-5	ASSYSSRGDYNEQF
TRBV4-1	ASRATGGLEQY
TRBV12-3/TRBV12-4	ASSLNEKLF
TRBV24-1	ATSASHSNQPQH
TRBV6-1	ASSDTLSSGKREQY
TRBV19	ASRGVSGVDTQY
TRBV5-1	ASSFTSGRTYEQY
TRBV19	ASSNAGGPYGYT
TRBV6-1	ASSAQSAGTSGAETQY
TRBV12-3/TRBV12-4	ASSLAVAALH
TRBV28	ASSLRDEQY
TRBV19	ASSGQGPSLYGYT
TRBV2	ASRFQAVGGDTQY
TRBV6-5	ASSLQGRAF
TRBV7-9	ASSFEWDSQETQY
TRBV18	ASSPPMAGLNTGELF
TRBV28	ASRPREGPPYEQY
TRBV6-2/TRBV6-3	ASSYEAGHHDEQY
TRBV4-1	ASSQDLRGQGLYEQY
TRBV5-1	ASTYYGSSYNEQF
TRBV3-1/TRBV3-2	ASSQFGGGNTDTQY
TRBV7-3	ASSLSVTGSNTEAF
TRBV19	ASKPGQSFLGTEAF
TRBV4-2	ASSQVRGNSGNTIY
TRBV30	AWGGTRNSPLH
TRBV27	ASIAGGGNEQF
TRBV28	ATTPYRGRNEQF
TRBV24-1	ATSDYREFNYEQY
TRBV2	ASSEIPYAGEQY
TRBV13	ASSLLLTSDYNEQF
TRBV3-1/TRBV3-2	ASSQERDSYGYT
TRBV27	ASSFRQGSGYT
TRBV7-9	ASSPGDSYNSPLH
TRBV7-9	ASSQLAGGLREQF
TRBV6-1	ASSEVDRGRDDQETQY
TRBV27	ASSLIKTGISNTEAF
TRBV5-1	ASSSSGTSGYNEQF
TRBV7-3	ASSPSRLNTEAF